This TCR beta chain was sequenced for a study of blood T cell repertoires in COVID-19. The V gene's germline CDR1 is SGHTA and CDR2 FQGNSA. The ends were cut back, 5 bases at V and 3 bases at J, with 11 bases in the middle. The length of the CDR3 is 13 residues. Cohorts were based on clinical histories the participants reported. Clones were sequenced by immunoSEQ multiplex PCR, and TCRdb holds only the in-frame ones, with some missing. The repertoire consists of some 250,000 clones, with 70% to 90% occurring once and the leading ten covering approximately 2%. This rearrangement joins TRBV7-2 to TRBJ2-7; no clear D gene. The clonotype originates from a woman aged 45-65 years who had recovered from COVID-19. The material sequenced was PBMCs or T cells enriched from blood (not recorded which). The CDR3 here is CASSPPPNYEQYF. In DNA, the CDR3 is TGTGCCAGCAGCCCTCCCCCTAACTACGAGCAGTACTTC.